These 11 T cell receptor beta chains originate from one sample sequenced in a study of Graves' ophthalmopathy and Graves' hyperthyroidism. Amplification of TCR beta CDR3 regions used RNA transcripts. Amplification began with first-round RT-PCR using HTBI primers, then second-round multiplex PCR was performed. Via MiXCR, TCRdb re-called the multiplex PCR reads, giving one row per CDR3 protein. The data show a few hundred thousand distinct CDR3 sequences, roughly 39% seen once. Specimen: peripheral blood or thyroid tissue (not recorded which). The origin of the receptors is an adult man with Graves' hyperthyroidism.

As DNA, the CDR3 is TGTGCCAGCAGCTTATCCGCGGCAGCTTTCTTT. The encoded protein is CASSLSAAAFF. This chain connects TRBV7-2 to TRBJ1-1, with D unclear. Germline loops: CDR1 SGHTA, CDR2 FQGNSA. This CDR3 has 11 residues. V lost 2 bases and J 10 bases, leaving 8 bases between the germline ends. Combining the CDR3 with reference TRBV7-2 and TRBJ1-1 gives the whole variable domain GAGVSQSPSNKVTEKGKDVELRCDPISGHTALYWYRQSLGQGLEFLIYFQGNSAPDKSGLPSDRFSAERTGGSVSTLTIQRTQQEDSAVYLCASSLSAAAFFGQGTRLTVV.

The chain is built from TRBV20-1 and TRBJ2-7, with unresolved D. V was trimmed by 1 base and J by 1 base, leaving 5 bases between them. The CDR3 spans 12 residues. CDR1 DFQATT and CDR2 SNEGSKA come from the germline V gene (reference sequence). The CDR3 protein is CSARGWSYEQYF. The CDR3 nucleotides are TGCAGTGCTAGAGGATGGTCCTACGAGCAGTACTTC.

The chain links TRBV15 to TRBJ2-6; 8 nucleotides agree with TRBD1. With 1 base clipped from V and 9 bases from J, the junction kept 2 bases outside the gene matches. The CDR3 is made up of 14 amino acids. Germline V gene lookup returns CDR1 LNHNV and CDR2 YYDKDF (reference sequence). Here the CDR3 reads CATSRADRGNVLTF. The CDR3 DNA is TGTGCCACCAGCAGAGCTGACAGGGGCAACGTCCTGACTTTC. The whole variable domain, remainder taken from reference TRBV15 and TRBJ2-6, is DAMVIQNPRYQVTQFGKPVTLSCSQTLNHNVMYWYQQKSSQAPKLLFHYYDKDFNNEADTPDNFQSRRPNTSFCFLDIRSPGLGDTAMYLCATSRADRGNVLTFGAGSRLTVL.

This chain links TRBV10-3 with TRBJ1-6; a weak D match, TRBD1 (5 bases). The V end lost 6 bases, the J end lost 7 bases, and 16 bases lay between the germline ends. The CDR3 contains 15 residues. CDR1 is ENHRY and CDR2 is SYGVKD in the germline V gene. Here the CDR3 DNA reads TGTGCCATCAGCGCGGACACCGGGATGAATTCACCCCTCCACTTT. This codes for CAISADTGMNSPLHF.

This clonotype occurred once. A much larger clone lies a single base off, so this may be a read error. This chain joins TRBV9 and TRBJ1-6; no clear D gene. This CDR3 has 12 amino acids. Germline V lookup: CDR1 SGDLS, CDR2 YYNGEE. CDR3 in DNA: TGTGCCAGCAGTTTCGGGAATTCACCCCACCACTTT. Its translation: CASSFGNSPHHF.

With regard to this clonotype: A much bigger clone sits one base away, suggesting this may be a read error. This chain uses TRBV9 with TRBJ2-5; tentatively, D is TRBD1 (6 bases). The CDR3 totals 15 residues. V dropped 4 bases and J dropped 11 bases, with 24 bases sitting between them. Germline V gene sequence: CDR1 SGDLS, CDR2 YYNGEE. The CDR3 protein is CASSTRGRSSYKQYF. CDR3 DNA: TGTGCCAGCAGCACAAGGGGGAGAAGCTCCTACAAGCAGTACTTC. Complete variable domain (other parts from reference TRBV9 and TRBJ2-5): DSGVTQTPKHLITATGQRVTLRCSPRSGDLSVYWYQQSLDQGLQFLIQYYNGEERAKGNILERFSAQQFPDLHSELNLSSLELGDSALYFCASSTRGRSSYKQYFGPGTRLLVL.

This clonotype was found a few times. The V gene is TRBV4-1, the J gene TRBJ1-2; D gene ambiguous. The length of the CDR3 is 15 residues. The germline V gene has CDR1 MGHRA and CDR2 YSYEKL. The V gene lost 0 bases and the J gene lost 7 bases, with 15 bases spanning the gap. CDR3 bases: TGCGCCAGCAGCCAAGACGGAGGAGGCAGGTTTGGCTACACCTTC. This encodes CASSQDGGGRFGYTF.

This chain connects TRBV7-2 to TRBJ2-7; unclear D gene. V lost 6 bases and J 3 bases, leaving 12 bases between the germline ends. The CDR3 loop spans 13 amino acids. Germline CDR1 is SGHTA and CDR2 is FQGNSA. The CDR3 protein is CASSFQSDYEQYF. For the CDR3, the DNA is TGTGCCAGCAGTTTCCAGTCGGACTACGAGCAGTACTTC.

The rearrangement joins TRBV20-1 to TRBJ2-1; TRBD2 aligns across 13 bases. V lost 6 bases, J lost 7 bases, and 9 bases stayed unmatched. This CDR3 contains 15 residues. Germline V gene sequence: CDR1 DFQATT, CDR2 SNEGSKA (reference sequence). CDR3 in amino acids: CSADTGTSGVNEQFF. CDR3 coding DNA: TGCAGTGCGGATACCGGGACTAGCGGGGTAAATGAGCAGTTCTTC.

With regard to this clonotype: A read error may account for a junction end that differs from germline. The chain couples TRBV9 to TRBJ2-5, with 11 bases aligning to TRBD2. The CDR3 has 12 amino acids. Germline V gives CDR1 SGDLS, CDR2 YYNGEE. The CDR3 sequence: CASSVASGRMFF. The CDR3 DNA reads TGTGCCAGCAGCGTAGCTAGCGGGAGGATGTTCTTC.

The table lists this clonotype with a few counts. This chain joins TRBV4-1 and TRBJ2-2; TRBD2 might be the D (6 bases). This CDR3 comprises 16 residues. Per germline, CDR1 MGHRA and CDR2 YSYEKL. Between the trimmed V and J ends, which lost 3 bases and 4 bases, there was a span of 15 bases. Here the CDR3 reads CASSQVVGSGTGELFF. DNA for the CDR3: TGCGCCAGCAGCCAGGTGGTCGGGAGTGGCACCGGGGAGCTGTTTTTT.